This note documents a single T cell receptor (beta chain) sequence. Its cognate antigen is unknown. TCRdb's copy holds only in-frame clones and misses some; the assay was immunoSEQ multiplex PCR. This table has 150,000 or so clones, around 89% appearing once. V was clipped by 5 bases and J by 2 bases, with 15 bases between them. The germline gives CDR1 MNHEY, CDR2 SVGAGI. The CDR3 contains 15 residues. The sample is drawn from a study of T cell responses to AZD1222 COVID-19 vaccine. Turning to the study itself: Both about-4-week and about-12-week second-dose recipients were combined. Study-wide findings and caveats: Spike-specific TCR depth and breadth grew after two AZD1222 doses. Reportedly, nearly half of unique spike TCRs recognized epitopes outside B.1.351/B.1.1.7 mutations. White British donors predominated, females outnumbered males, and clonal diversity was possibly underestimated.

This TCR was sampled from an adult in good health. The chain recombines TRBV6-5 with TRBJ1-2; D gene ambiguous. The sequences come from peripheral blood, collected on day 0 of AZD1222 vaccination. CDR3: CASSRFQTKNYGYTF. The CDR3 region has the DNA TGTGCCAGCAGTCGCTTTCAGACGAAGAACTATGGCTACACCTTC.